The present T cell receptor (beta chain) was sequenced within a study of radiotherapy plus CTLA-4 blockade in lung cancer. On the study more broadly: Of all patients, around 20% responded objectively and approximately 31% showed disease control.

Chemo-refractory metastatic non-small-cell lung cancer patients underwent focal radiation alongside CTLA-4 blockade with ipilimumab. Profiled with immunoSEQ multiplex PCR; TCRdb holds only in-frame clones, not every one. The table lists more than 25,000 clones, 79% of them singletons. Study-wide findings and caveats: The authors reported that early blood T cell clone dynamics, with interferon-beta, best predicted response.

Regarding this clone: Its specificity is not known.

The clonotype originates from a human donor with non-small cell lung cancer that progressed on radiotherapy plus ipilimumab. This specimen consisted of peripheral blood, obtained from a patient treated with radiotherapy plus ipilimumab.

CDR3 amino acids: CASSLSATTNTEAFF. The DNA for the CDR3 is TGTGCCAGCAGCTTGTCCGCGACAACTAACACTGAAGCTTTCTTT. The chain uses TRBV5-8 and TRBJ1-1; D ambiguous. V gave up 1 base and J gave up 2 bases, with 12 bases separating them. CDR1 and CDR2 from the germline V gene are SGHTS and YDEGEE. There are 15 residues in the CDR3.